This record looks at one TCR beta chain sequence and its context. Its specificity is not known. The same CDR3 arises from other DNA sequences in this sample as well. Libraries were prepared by immunoSEQ multiplex PCR; TCRdb keeps only in-frame clonotypes and omits some of them. This sample carries 3,000 to 4,500 clones, 66% of them seen once, and the ten largest clones take 15%. These data belong to a study of tumor-infiltrating lymphocytes in localized non-small cell lung cancer. This CDR3 is 15 amino acids long. CDR1 MGHRA and CDR2 YSYEKL come from the germline V gene. Trimming pared 0 bases from V and 1 base from J, leaving 8 bases between. Study-level findings and limits: TCRbeta sequencing showed higher T cell infiltration in tumors than uninvolved lung. No T-cell fraction difference was seen between IM1 and IM2 tumors. Different pieces of the same tissue were used for each assay.

Sequenced sample: uninvolved lung tissue not adjacent to the tumor. The chain couples TRBV4-1 to TRBJ2-3; D perhaps matches TRBD2 (6 bases). This TCR came from a human donor with non-small cell lung cancer. The CDR3: CASSQDREGTDTQYF. DNA for the CDR3: TGCGCCAGCAGCCAAGACAGGGAGGGCACAGATACGCAGTATTTT.